The text below deals with one TCR beta chain. The record originates from a study of cytomegalovirus exposure and HLA in healthy donors. From the approximately 120-subject validation cohort, which was separate from the roughly 670-subject first cohort, the donors were drawn. This table comes from immunoSEQ multiplex PCR, and its TCRdb copy is limited to in-frame clones, with some not included. The sample lists 100,000 to 150,000 clones, approximately 90% occurring once. The sequenced sample consisted of PBMCs. The receptor comes from a woman between 18 and 29 years old in good health and CMV-seronegative.

CDR3 residues: CASAPSGSIFNEQFF. CDR3 nucleotide sequence: TGTGCTAGTGCCCCTAGCGGGAGTATTTTCAATGAGCAGTTCTTC. V is TRBV12-5 and J is TRBJ2-1; 10 bases fit TRBD2. V lost 7 bases to trimming and J lost 6 bases; unmatched junction nucleotides: 9. CDR3 length equals 15 residues. Germline CDR1 reads LGHNT; CDR2 reads FRNRAP.